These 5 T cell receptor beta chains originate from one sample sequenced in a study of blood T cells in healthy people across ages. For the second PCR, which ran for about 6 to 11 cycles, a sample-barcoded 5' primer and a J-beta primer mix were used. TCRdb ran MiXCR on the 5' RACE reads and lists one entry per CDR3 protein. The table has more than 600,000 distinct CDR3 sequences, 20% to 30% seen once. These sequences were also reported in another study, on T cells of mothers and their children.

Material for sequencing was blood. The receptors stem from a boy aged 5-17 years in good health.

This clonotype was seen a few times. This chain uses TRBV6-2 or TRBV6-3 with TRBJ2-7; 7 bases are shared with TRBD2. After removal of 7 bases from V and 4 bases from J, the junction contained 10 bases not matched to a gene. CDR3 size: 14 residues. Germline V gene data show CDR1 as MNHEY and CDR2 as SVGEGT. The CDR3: CASTRPGGAYEQYF. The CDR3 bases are TGTGCCAGCACACGGCCGGGAGGTGCTTACGAGCAGTACTTC.

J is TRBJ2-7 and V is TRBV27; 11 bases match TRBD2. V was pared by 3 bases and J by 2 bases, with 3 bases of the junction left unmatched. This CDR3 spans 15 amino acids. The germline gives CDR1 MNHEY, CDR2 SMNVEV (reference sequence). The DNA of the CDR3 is TGTGCCAGCAGTTTGACTAGCGGGAAGGCCTACGAGCAGTACTTC. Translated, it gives CASSLTSGKAYEQYF.

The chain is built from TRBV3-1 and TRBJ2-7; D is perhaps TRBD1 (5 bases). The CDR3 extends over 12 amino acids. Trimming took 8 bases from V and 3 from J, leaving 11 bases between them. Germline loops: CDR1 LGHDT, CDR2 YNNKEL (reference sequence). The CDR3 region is CASVSGNYEQYF. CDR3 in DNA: TGTGCCAGCGTCTCAGGGAACTACGAGCAGTACTTC.

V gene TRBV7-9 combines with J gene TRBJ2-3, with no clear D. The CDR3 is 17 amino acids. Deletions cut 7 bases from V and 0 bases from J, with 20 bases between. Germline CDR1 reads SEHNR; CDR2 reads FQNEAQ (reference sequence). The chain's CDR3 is CASTLGFNPSSTDTQYF. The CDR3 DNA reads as TGTGCCAGCACTCTGGGCTTCAACCCCTCTAGCACAGATACGCAGTATTTT.

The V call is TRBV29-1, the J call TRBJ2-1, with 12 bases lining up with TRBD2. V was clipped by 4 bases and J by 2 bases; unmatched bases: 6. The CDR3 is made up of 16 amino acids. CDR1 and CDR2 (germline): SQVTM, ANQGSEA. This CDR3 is CSVVLAGGTTYNEQFF. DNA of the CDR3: TGCAGCGTTGTGCTAGCGGGAGGGACGACCTACAATGAGCAGTTCTTC.